The T cell receptor (beta chain) described here comes from a study of beta chain features in type 1 diabetes. The entirety of the isolated RNA underwent reverse transcription, so expressed TCRB transcripts were sequenced. Clones were read by immunoSEQ multiplex PCR, and TCRdb kept only the in-frame ones, dropping some. The repertoire includes roughly 150,000 clones, about 8.1% of them detected once, and 0.65% sits in the top ten. The CDR3 spans 14 residues. Germline V gene data show CDR1 as SGHAT and CDR2 as FQNNGV. Trimming cost V 5 bases and J 3 bases, with 13 bases left between them. The chain employs TRBV11-2 and TRBJ1-2; no reliable D call. This TCR derives from a man aged 18 to 35 in good health. Sequencing was done on a sample of central memory CD4+ T cells from blood. The CDR3 coding sequence is TGTGCCAGCAGCGACCGGAGGCGAGACTATGGCTACACCTTC. It codes for CASSDRRRDYGYTF.